The 24 T cell receptor beta chains below were found in one sample sequenced in a study of vaccination and CD4 T cells after COVID-19. Cultured CD4+ T cells had their DNA profiled by the Oncomine TCR Beta short-read assay. Each CDR3 protein is one row after TCRdb ran MiXCR on the PCR reads. The sample has 13,000 to 15,000 distinct CDR3 sequences; roughly 60% are singletons. Antigens of these TCRs are unknown. Regarding treatment: roughly ten-day PBMC culture with coronavirus spike peptide pools or control peptides (ViraFEST assay). The sample taken for sequencing was CD4+ T cells from blood, cultured in vitro. Receptor source: a human donor who had recovered from COVID-19.

This chain connects TRBV7-6 to TRBJ1-2; possibly TRBD1 for D (5 bases). V was shortened by 5 bases and J by 3 bases, with 19 bases between the two germline ends. The CDR3 runs 16 residues. Germline V gene lookup returns CDR1 SGHVS and CDR2 FNYEAQ. The CDR3 protein is CASSPRPQGMDYGYTF. The CDR3 nucleotides are TGTGCCAGCAGCCCTCGGCCCCAGGGTATGGACTATGGCTACACCTTC.

This clonotype occurred a few times. V usage is TRBV10-1 and J usage is TRBJ2-5; the D gene is possibly TRBD2 (5 bases). Germline CDR1 and CDR2: WNHNN and SYGVQD (reference sequence). V shed 4 bases and J shed 5 bases, with 17 bases lying between them. The CDR3 runs to 15 residues. The CDR3 region is CASSAPTRSGETQYF. CDR3 DNA sequence: TGCGCCAGCAGTGCCCCAACTAGAAGCGGCGAGACCCAGTACTTC.

V is TRBV15 and J is TRBJ2-1; the D is unclear. This CDR3 is built from 14 residues. From germline, CDR1 is LNHNV and CDR2 YYDKDF (reference sequence). V was pared by 0 bases and J by 4 bases, with 7 bases between. For the CDR3, the DNA is TGTGCCACCAGCAGAGATGGGCAGTACAATGAGCAGTTCTTC. Residues: CATSRDGQYNEQFF.

The chain employs TRBV7-2 and TRBJ2-3, with 7 positions matching TRBD2. This CDR3 spans 19 amino acids. Germline CDR1 reads SGHTA; CDR2 reads FQGNSA. With 3 bases clipped from V and 6 bases from J, the junction kept 21 bases outside the gene matches. CDR3 loop: CASSLRGSAGARFRDTQYF. The DNA for the CDR3 is TGTGCCAGCAGCTTGAGGGGTTCCGCGGGAGCAAGATTTAGGGATACGCAGTATTTT.

CDR3 in amino acids: CAIRRDGFQETQYF. The DNA of the CDR3 is TGTGCCATCAGACGGGACGGCTTCCAAGAGACCCAGTACTTC. The chain is built from TRBV10-3 and TRBJ2-5; either TRBD1 or TRBD2 may fit D (5 bases each). Per the germline V gene, CDR1 is ENHRY and CDR2 is SYGVKD. V shed 6 bases and J shed 1 base, with 12 bases lying between them. CDR3 length equals 14 residues.

The CDR3 DNA follows: TGCGCCAGCAGGGCCACCCCGGCGGAGAATTCACCCCTCCACTTT. Translation: CASRATPAENSPLHF. V is TRBV5-1 and J is TRBJ1-6, with D unresolved. This CDR3 spans 15 amino acids. The germline gives CDR1 SGHRS, CDR2 YFSETQ. V lost 5 bases and J lost 7, with 16 bases in between.

This chain links TRBV28 with TRBJ2-3, with 7 bases aligning to TRBD1. The CDR3 runs 14 residues. The germline V gene has CDR1 MDHEN and CDR2 SYDVKM. V was clipped by 6 bases and J by 2 bases; unmatched bases: 5. The CDR3 nucleotides are TGTGCCAGCAGGGTCCAGGGGGTCACAGATACGCAGTATTTT. This sequence encodes CASRVQGVTDTQYF.

The V gene is TRBV27, the J gene TRBJ1-5; D is ambiguous. The CDR3 has 13 amino acids. The V end was cut by 2 bases, the J end by 11 bases, with 13 bases between. Germline CDR1 is MNHEY and CDR2 is SMNVEV (reference sequence). CDR3: CASSLGPRLAQHF. Written as DNA, the CDR3 is TGTGCCAGCAGTTTAGGGCCGAGGTTGGCCCAGCATTTT.

This clonotype showed up just a few times. CDR3 loop: CASSYQLWTNSPLHF. The CDR3 DNA follows: TGTGCCAGCAGTTACCAACTGTGGACTAATTCACCCCTCCACTTT. This rearrangement joins TRBV6-5 to TRBJ1-6; D remains ambiguous. The CDR3 loop spans 15 amino acids. The V end lost 2 bases, the J end lost 6 bases, and 11 bases lay between the germline ends. Germline V gene sequence: CDR1 MNHEY, CDR2 SVGAGI.

The chain uses TRBV2 and TRBJ2-7, with D maybe TRBD2 (6 bases). This CDR3 contains 14 residues. From germline, CDR1 is SNHLY and CDR2 FYNNEI. Trimming took off 7 bases at V and 4 bases at J, with 17 bases between the two ends. The CDR3 sequence: CASKQSGLVYEQYF. The CDR3 coding sequence is TGTGCCAGCAAACAAAGCGGGCTGGTTTACGAGCAGTACTTC. The full variable domain, with the rest looked up from reference TRBV2 and TRBJ2-7, is EPEVTQTPSHQVTQMGQEVILRCVPISNHLYFYWYRQILGQKVEFLVSFYNNEISEKSEIFDDQFSVERPDGSNFTLKIRSTKLEDSAMYFCASKQSGLVYEQYFGPGTRLTVT.

This rearrangement joins TRBV7-2 to TRBJ1-4; no definite D call. V was clipped by 5 bases and J by 1 base, with 8 bases between them. Germline V gene data show CDR1 as SGHTA and CDR2 as FQGNSA. CDR3 size: 14 residues. In DNA, the CDR3 is TGTGCCAGCAGCCCCCGACTAACTAATGAAAAACTGTTTTTT. It specifies CASSPRLTNEKLFF.

The rearrangement uses TRBV7-2 and TRBJ1-2, with D maybe TRBD1 (5 bases). Germline assignment: CDR1 SGHTA and CDR2 FQGNSA. V was cut by 5 bases and J by 3 bases, with 13 bases left in between. There are 14 residues in the CDR3. CDR3 region: CASSIDGGDYGYTF. CDR3 DNA: TGTGCCAGCAGCATCGACGGGGGGGACTATGGCTACACCTTC.

The J gene is TRBJ1-4, the V gene TRBV7-9, with TRBD1 matching over 8 bases. The CDR3 contains 13 residues. With 3 bases clipped from V and 8 bases from J, the junction kept 2 bases outside the gene matches. The germline V gene encodes CDR1 SEHNR and CDR2 FQNEAQ (reference sequence). CDR3 sequence: CASSLTGAEKLFF. The CDR3 DNA sequence: TGTGCCAGCAGCTTGACAGGGGCGGAAAAACTGTTTTTT.

The CDR3 here is CASRRQGRDYGYTF. CDR3 nucleotide sequence: TGTGCCAGCAGAAGACAGGGTCGGGACTATGGCTACACCTTC. V and J are TRBV12-3 or TRBV12-4 and TRBJ1-2, with TRBD1 matching over 7 bases. This CDR3 comprises 14 residues. After removal of 6 bases from V and 3 bases from J, the junction contained 7 bases not matched to a gene.

J is TRBJ2-5 and V is TRBV20-1; 8 bases line up with TRBD2. This CDR3 region has 16 residues. Looked up from germline, CDR1 is DFQATT and CDR2 is SNEGSKA (reference sequence). Unmatched junction bases numbered 13, after V lost 6 bases and J lost 1 base. The CDR3 region is CSAQGGASGLQETQYF. The DNA for the CDR3 is TGCAGTGCGCAGGGCGGGGCTAGCGGGCTCCAAGAGACCCAGTACTTC.

In DNA form, the CDR3 reads TGTGCCAGCAGTATCCACGGGACAGGATATAGCAATCAGCCCCAGCATTTT. This codes for CASSIHGTGYSNQPQHF. V is TRBV6-7 and J is TRBJ1-5, with 8 bases lining up with TRBD1. TRBV6-7 belongs to the ORF category, with a function that is uncertain. The CDR3 length is 17 residues. V shed 5 bases and J 0 bases; nucleotides not matched to a gene: 9.

J is TRBJ2-1 and V is TRBV20-1; TRBD2 agrees at 12 bases. CDR1 DFQATT and CDR2 SNEGSKA come from the germline V gene (reference sequence). Losses at the gene ends were 3 bases for V and 6 bases for J; bases not matched to a gene: 6. The CDR3 is made up of 15 amino acids. CDR3 bases: TGCAGTGCTAGTTCGACTAGCGGGAGCAGCAATGAGCAGTTCTTC. This encodes CSASSTSGSSNEQFF.

The chain links TRBV6-2 or TRBV6-3 to TRBJ2-3; TRBD2 aligns across 12 bases. The ends lost 7 bases at V and 4 bases at J; junction bases unmatched: 9. Germline CDR1 reads MNHEY; CDR2 reads SVGEGT. The CDR3 length is 16 residues. The CDR3, as DNA: TGTGCCAGCACCAGGAGGACTAGCGGGAAGGCAGATACGCAGTATTTT. Protein product: CASTRRTSGKADTQYF.

The V and J genes are TRBV20-1 and TRBJ2-6, with unresolved D. Germline V gene data show CDR1 as DFQATT and CDR2 as SNEGSKA (reference sequence). The CDR3 length is 14 residues. V lost 3 bases and J 3 bases, leaving 9 bases between the germline ends. The CDR3 bases are TGCAGTGCTAGGCAAGGGTTTGGGGCCAACGTCCTGACTTTC. Translating it yields CSARQGFGANVLTF.

This chain connects TRBV27 to TRBJ2-3; 8 nucleotides align to TRBD2. The CDR3 is 16 amino acids. Germline V gene lookup returns CDR1 MNHEY and CDR2 SMNVEV (reference sequence). V gave up 6 bases and J gave up 3 bases; unmatched junction bases: 11. The CDR3 loop reads CASRRSPGGGTDTQYF. Here the CDR3 DNA reads TGTGCCAGCAGACGAAGTCCCGGCGGGGGGACAGATACGCAGTATTTT.

The CDR3 DNA sequence: TGTGCCAGCAGCGGACAGGGGATGGGAGAGACCCAGTACTTC. Amino acid sequence: CASSGQGMGETQYF. The V call is TRBV6-1, the J call TRBJ2-5; 9 bases are shared with TRBD1. This CDR3 contains 14 residues. In germline, CDR1 is MNHNS, CDR2 SASEGT. The trim removed 6 bases at V and 4 bases at J, leaving 6 bases unmatched.

J is TRBJ2-7 and V is TRBV5-6; 10 bases align to TRBD1. Germline V lookup: CDR1 SGHDT, CDR2 YYEEEE. V dropped 4 bases and J dropped 6; count of bases not matched to a gene: 7. The CDR3 is 14 amino acids. The CDR3 sequence: CASSLPGQGSEQYF. For the CDR3, the DNA is TGTGCCAGCAGCCTCCCGGGACAGGGGAGCGAGCAGTACTTC. Based on the CDR3 plus reference TRBV5-6 and TRBJ2-7, the full variable domain is DAGVTQSPTHLIKTRGQQVTLRCSPKSGHDTVSWYQQALGQGPQFIFQYYEEEERQRGNFPDRFSGHQFPNYSSELNVNALLLGDSALYLCASSLPGQGSEQYFGPGTRLTVT.

This clonotype was seen a handful of times. The chain links TRBV19 to TRBJ1-5; D remains unclear. Germline V gene lookup returns CDR1 LNHDA and CDR2 SQIVND (reference sequence). The CDR3 runs to 13 residues. Trimming removed 3 bases at V and 1 base at J, with 4 bases between. CDR3 region: CASSIQSNQPQHF. The DNA of the CDR3 is TGTGCCAGTAGTATCCAAAGCAATCAGCCCCAGCATTTT.

The rearrangement links TRBV7-2 to TRBJ2-2; D call uncertain. This CDR3 contains 14 residues. V was cut by 4 bases and J by 1 base, with 7 bases left in between. Germline loops: CDR1 SGHTA, CDR2 FQGNSA. CDR3 in amino acids: CASSWKRNTGELFF. CDR3 coding DNA: TGTGCCAGCAGCTGGAAGCGGAACACCGGGGAGCTGTTTTTT. The whole variable domain, remainder taken from reference TRBV7-2 and TRBJ2-2, is GAGVSQSPSNKVTEKGKDVELRCDPISGHTALYWYRQSLGQGLEFLIYFQGNSAPDKSGLPSDRFSAERTGGSVSTLTIQRTQQEDSAVYLCASSWKRNTGELFFGEGSRLTVL.